This section outlines one T cell receptor beta chain sequence together with its context. The sample belongs to a study of blood T cell repertoires in COVID-19. Looking at the study overall: Whether acute or convalescent, the COVID-19 samples came from the United States, Italy and Spain. Sample material is recorded as cDNA or gDNA derived from T cells, B-cell-depleted T cells, or PBMCs.

The V end lost 7 bases, the J end lost 6 bases, and 16 bases lay between the germline ends. The CDR3 length is 13 residues. CDR1 and CDR2 from the germline V gene are SGHDN and FVKESK. Source study methods: For nucleated cells, counts were estimated from reference gene primer amplification. The protocol was immunoSEQ multiplex PCR, while the TCRdb copy is restricted to in-frame clones and leaves out a portion. V, J and clone size reflect that table, while D and trimming were determined from the DNA. The table records about 140,000 clones, 65% to 80% of them present only once. The receptor comes from a man aged 50-60 years with acute or convalescent COVID-19. Input material: peripheral blood. The rearrangement joins TRBV14 to TRBJ2-7, with D maybe TRBD1 (5 bases). As DNA, the CDR3 is TGTGCCAGCACCTCCGCCAGGGAAGGCGAGCAGTACTTC. This translates into CASTSAREGEQYF.